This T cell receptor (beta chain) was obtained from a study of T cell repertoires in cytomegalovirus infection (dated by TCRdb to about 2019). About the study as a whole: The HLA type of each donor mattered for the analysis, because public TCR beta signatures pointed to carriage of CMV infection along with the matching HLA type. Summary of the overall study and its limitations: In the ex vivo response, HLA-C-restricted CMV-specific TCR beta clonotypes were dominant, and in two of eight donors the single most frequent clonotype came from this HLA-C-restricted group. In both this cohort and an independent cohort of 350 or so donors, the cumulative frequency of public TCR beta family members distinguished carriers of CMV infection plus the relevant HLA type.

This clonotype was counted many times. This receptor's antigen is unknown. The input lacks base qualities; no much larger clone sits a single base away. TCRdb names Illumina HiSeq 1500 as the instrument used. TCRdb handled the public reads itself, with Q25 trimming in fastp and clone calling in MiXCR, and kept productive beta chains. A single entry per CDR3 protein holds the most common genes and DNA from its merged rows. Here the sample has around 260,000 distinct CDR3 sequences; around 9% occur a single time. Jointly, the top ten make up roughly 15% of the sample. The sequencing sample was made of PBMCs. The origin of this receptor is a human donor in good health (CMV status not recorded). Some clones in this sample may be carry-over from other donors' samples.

Here the CDR3 is given as CSARPPDTQYF. The bases read TGCAGTGCTAGACCCCCAGATACGCAGTATTTT. The chain is encoded by TRBV20-1 joined to TRBJ2-3; too little of a D gene remains to name it. Inclusive of the bounding cysteine and phenylalanine, the CDR3 is 11 residues long. Here the CDR3 DNA is all that survives: 33 bases in frame from base 1. V is cut by 2 bases and J by 4 bases, and the space between the germline ends is 4 bases. From a lookup of the germline V gene (reference sequence), CDR1 and CDR2 are DFQATT and SNEGSKA.